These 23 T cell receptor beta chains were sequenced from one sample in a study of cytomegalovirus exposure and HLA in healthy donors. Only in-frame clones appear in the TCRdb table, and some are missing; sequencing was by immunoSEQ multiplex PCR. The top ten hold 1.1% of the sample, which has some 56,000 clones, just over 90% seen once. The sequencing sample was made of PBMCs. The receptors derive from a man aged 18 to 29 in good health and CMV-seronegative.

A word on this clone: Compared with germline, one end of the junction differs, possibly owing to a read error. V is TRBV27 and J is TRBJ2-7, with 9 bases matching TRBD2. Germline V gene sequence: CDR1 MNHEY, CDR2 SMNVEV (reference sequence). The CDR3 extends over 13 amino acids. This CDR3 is CASSLAGSSEQYF. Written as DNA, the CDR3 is TGTGCCAGCAGCCTAGCGGGATCCTCCGAGCAGTACTTC.

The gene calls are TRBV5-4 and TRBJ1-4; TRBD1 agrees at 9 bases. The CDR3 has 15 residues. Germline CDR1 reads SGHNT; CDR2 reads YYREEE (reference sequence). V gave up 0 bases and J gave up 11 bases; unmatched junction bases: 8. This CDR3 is CASSLERRTGDKLFF. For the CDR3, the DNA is TGTGCCAGCAGCTTGGAACGAAGGACAGGGGACAAACTGTTTTTT.

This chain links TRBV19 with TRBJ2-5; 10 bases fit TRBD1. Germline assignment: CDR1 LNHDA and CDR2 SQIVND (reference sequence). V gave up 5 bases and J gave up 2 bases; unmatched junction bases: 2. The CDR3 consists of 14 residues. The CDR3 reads CASSGGQGQETQYF. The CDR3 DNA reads TGTGCCAGTAGTGGGGGACAGGGGCAAGAGACCCAGTACTTC.

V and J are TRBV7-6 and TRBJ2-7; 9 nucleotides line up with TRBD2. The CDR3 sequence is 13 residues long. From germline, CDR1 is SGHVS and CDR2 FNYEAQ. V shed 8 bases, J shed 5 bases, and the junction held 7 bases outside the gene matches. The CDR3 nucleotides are TGTGCCAGCCGTAGTAGCGGGAGCCACGAGCAGTACTTC. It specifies CASRSSGSHEQYF.

The CDR3 nucleotides are TGTGCCACCAGCAGAGAGGCCCTAGCGACTAGCACAGATACGCAGTATTTT. Residues: CATSREALATSTDTQYF. This chain connects TRBV15 to TRBJ2-3; TRBD2 might be the D (6 bases). Germline CDR1 LNHNV, CDR2 YYDKDF (reference sequence). The V end was cut by 0 bases, the J end by 0 bases, with 13 bases between. This CDR3 is built from 17 residues.

As DNA, the CDR3 is TGTGCCAGCAGACCTTACGGGACTAGCGGGGGTGGGGTACCGTACTTC. Translation: CASRPYGTSGGGVPYF. The V and J genes are TRBV27 and TRBJ2-7, with 14 bases matching TRBD2. V was pared by 6 bases and J by 12 bases, with 16 bases of the junction left unmatched. The CDR3 has 16 residues. CDR1 MNHEY and CDR2 SMNVEV come from the germline V gene (reference sequence).

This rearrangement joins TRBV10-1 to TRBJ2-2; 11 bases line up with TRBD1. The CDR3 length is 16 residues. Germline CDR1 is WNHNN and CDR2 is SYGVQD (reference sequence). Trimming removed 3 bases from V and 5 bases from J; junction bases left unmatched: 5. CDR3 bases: TGCGCCAGCAGTGAAGGGGACAGGGGGAAGACCGGGGAGCTGTTTTTT. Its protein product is CASSEGDRGKTGELFF.

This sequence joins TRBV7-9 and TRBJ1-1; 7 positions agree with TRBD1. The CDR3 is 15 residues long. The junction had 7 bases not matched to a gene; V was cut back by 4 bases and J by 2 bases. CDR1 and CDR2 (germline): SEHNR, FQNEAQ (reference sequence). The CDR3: CASSSNRGGNTEAFF. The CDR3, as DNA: TGTGCCAGCAGCTCGAACAGGGGAGGCAACACTGAAGCTTTCTTT.

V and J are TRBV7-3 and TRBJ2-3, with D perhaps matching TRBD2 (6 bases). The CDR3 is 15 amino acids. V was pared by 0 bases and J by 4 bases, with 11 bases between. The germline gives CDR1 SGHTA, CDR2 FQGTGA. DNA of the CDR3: TGTGCCAGCAGCTTAACCGGGAGATACTCAGATACGCAGTATTTT. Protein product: CASSLTGRYSDTQYF.

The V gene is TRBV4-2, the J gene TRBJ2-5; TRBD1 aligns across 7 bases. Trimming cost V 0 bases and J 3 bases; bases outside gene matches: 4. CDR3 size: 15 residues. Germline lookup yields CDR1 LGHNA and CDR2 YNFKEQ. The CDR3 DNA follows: TGTGCCAGCAGCCAAGAGGGGACAGTTGAAGAGACCCAGTACTTC. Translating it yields CASSQEGTVEETQYF.

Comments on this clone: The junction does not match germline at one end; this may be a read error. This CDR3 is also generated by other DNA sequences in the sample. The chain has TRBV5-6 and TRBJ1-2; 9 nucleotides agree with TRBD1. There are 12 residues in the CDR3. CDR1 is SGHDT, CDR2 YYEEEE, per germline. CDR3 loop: CASTGQGSGYTF. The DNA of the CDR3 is TGTGCCAGCACGGGACAGGGCTCTGGCTACACTTTC.

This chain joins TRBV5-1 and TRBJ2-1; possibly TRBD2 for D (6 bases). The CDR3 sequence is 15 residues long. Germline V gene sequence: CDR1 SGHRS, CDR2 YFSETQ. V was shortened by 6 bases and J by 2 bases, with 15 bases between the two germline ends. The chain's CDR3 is CASMRVADPYNEQFF. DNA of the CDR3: TGCGCCAGCATGCGTGTAGCGGACCCCTACAATGAGCAGTTCTTC.

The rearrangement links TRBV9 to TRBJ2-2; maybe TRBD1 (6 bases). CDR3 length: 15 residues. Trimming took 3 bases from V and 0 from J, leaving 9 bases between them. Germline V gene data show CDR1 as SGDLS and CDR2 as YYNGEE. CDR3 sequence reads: CASSGGGSNTGELFF. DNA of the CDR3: TGTGCCAGCAGCGGAGGGGGTTCGAACACCGGGGAGCTGTTTTTT.

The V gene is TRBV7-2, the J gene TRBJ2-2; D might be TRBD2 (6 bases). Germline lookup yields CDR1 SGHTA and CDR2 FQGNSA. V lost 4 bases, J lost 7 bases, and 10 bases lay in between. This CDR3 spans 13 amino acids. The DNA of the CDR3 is TGTGCCAGCAGCTCAGAGGAGGGCGGGGAGCTGTTTTTT. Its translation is CASSSEEGGELFF.

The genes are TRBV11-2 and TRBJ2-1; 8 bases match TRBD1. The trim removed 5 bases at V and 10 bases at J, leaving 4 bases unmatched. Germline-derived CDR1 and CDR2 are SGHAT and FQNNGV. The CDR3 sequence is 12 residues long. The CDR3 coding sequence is TGTGCCAGCAGCCCAGGGGGCACAGAGCAGTTCTTC. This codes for CASSPGGTEQFF.

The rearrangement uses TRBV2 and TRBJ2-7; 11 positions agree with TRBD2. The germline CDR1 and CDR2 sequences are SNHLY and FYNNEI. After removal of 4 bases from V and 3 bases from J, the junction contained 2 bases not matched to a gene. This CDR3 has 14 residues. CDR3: CASSVGTSGYEQYF. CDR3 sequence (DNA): TGTGCCAGCAGTGTAGGGACTAGCGGCTACGAGCAGTACTTC.

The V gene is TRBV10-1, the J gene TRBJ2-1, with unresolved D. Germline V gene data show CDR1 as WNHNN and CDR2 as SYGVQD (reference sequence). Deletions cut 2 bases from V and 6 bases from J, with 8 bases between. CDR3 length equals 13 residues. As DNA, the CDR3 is TGCGCCAGCAGTGAGCGGCGGATCAATGAGCAGTTCTTC. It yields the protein CASSERRINEQFF.

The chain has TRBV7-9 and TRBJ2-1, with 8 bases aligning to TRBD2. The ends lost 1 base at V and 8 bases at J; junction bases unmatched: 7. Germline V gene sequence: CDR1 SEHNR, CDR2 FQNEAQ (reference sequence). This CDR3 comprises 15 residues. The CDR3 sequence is CASSLDAAGGYEQFF. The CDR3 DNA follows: TGTGCCAGCAGCTTAGATGCGGCGGGAGGATATGAGCAGTTCTTC.

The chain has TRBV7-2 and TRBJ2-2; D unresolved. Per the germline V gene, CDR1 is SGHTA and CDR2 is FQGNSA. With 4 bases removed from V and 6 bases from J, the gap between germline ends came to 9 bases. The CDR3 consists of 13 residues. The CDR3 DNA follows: TGTGCCAGCAGCTCGCGGTTGTCCGGGGAGCTGTTTTTT. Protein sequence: CASSSRLSGELFF.

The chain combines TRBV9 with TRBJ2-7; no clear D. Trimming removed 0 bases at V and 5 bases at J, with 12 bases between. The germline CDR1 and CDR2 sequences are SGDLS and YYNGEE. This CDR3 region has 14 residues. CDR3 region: CASSVAEGRDEQYF. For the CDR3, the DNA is TGTGCCAGCAGCGTAGCGGAAGGCCGGGACGAGCAGTACTTC. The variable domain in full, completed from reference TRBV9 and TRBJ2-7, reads DSGVTQTPKHLITATGQRVTLRCSPRSGDLSVYWYQQSLDQGLQFLIQYYNGEERAKGNILERFSAQQFPDLHSELNLSSLELGDSALYFCASSVAEGRDEQYFGPGTRLTVT.

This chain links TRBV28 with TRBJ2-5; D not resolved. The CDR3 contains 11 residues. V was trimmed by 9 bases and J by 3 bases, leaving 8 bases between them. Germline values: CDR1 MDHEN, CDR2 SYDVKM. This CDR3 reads CASGPEETQYF. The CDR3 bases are TGTGCCAGTGGGCCCGAAGAGACCCAGTACTTC.

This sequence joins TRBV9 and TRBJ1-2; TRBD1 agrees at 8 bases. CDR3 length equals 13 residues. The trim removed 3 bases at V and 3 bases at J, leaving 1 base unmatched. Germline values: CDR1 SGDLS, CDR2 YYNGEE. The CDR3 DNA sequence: TGTGCCAGCAGCGCGACAGGGGACTATGGCTACACCTTC. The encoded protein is CASSATGDYGYTF. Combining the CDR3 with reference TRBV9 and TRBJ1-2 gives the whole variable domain DSGVTQTPKHLITATGQRVTLRCSPRSGDLSVYWYQQSLDQGLQFLIQYYNGEERAKGNILERFSAQQFPDLHSELNLSSLELGDSALYFCASSATGDYGYTFGSGTRLTVV.

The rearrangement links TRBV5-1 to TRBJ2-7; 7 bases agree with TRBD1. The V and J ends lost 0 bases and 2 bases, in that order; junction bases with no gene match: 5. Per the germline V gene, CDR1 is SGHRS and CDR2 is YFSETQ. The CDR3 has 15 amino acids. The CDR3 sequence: CASSLGGQVPYEQYF. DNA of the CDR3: TGCGCCAGCAGCTTGGGAGGACAGGTCCCCTACGAGCAGTACTTC.